The 14 T cell receptor beta chains in this list originate from one sample, sequenced in a study of beta chain features in type 1 diabetes. Since all of the isolated RNA was reverse transcribed, expressed TCRB transcripts were what got sequenced. Assay: immunoSEQ multiplex PCR; the TCRdb copy retains only in-frame clones and omits some. The sample has about 290,000 clones, around 7.3% seen once. Sequenced: central memory CD4+ T cells from blood. The origin of the receptors is a young woman in good health.

The CDR3: CSADGGRGYTF. Here the CDR3 DNA reads TGCAGTGCCGACGGGGGTCGGGGCTACACCTTC. The rearrangement uses TRBV20-1 and TRBJ1-2, with a weak D call TRBD1 (5 bases). CDR1 and CDR2 (germline): DFQATT, SNEGSKA (reference sequence). CDR3 length: 11 amino acids. The V gene lost 6 bases and the J gene lost 8 bases, with 13 bases spanning the gap.

CDR3 nucleotide sequence: TGCGCCAGCAGCCAAGGGACTGCCGATTCACCCCTCCACTTT. Encoded protein: CASSQGTADSPLHF. The chain couples TRBV5-1 to TRBJ1-6; perhaps TRBD1 as D (5 bases). The CDR3 totals 14 residues. Germline CDR1 is SGHRS and CDR2 is YFSETQ. Trimming removed 4 bases from V and 8 bases from J, with 13 bases in between.

This clone was counted between two and nine times. This chain links TRBV28 with TRBJ1-2, with a weak D call TRBD1 (5 bases). In germline, CDR1 is MDHEN, CDR2 SYDVKM. Trimming left V 4 bases short and J 5 bases short, with 17 bases between. CDR3 length equals 15 residues. In DNA form, the CDR3 reads TGTGCCAGCAGTTCGTTCGGATCCGGGGGATATGGCTACACCTTC. Encoded protein: CASSSFGSGGYGYTF.

This clone was seen only a few times. The chain employs TRBV6-5 and TRBJ1-4; D unresolved. This CDR3 has 15 residues. Per the germline V gene, CDR1 is MNHEY and CDR2 is SVGAGI. Deletions cut 0 bases from V and 3 bases from J, with 8 bases between. CDR3 nucleotide sequence: TGTGCCAGCAGTTACTCGACTAAGGCTAATGAAAAACTGTTTTTT. This sequence encodes CASSYSTKANEKLFF.

This clone has only a few counts. This chain joins TRBV19 and TRBJ1-2, with D uncertain. Germline lookup yields CDR1 LNHDA and CDR2 SQIVND (reference sequence). Trimming took 3 bases from V and 7 from J, leaving 21 bases between them. The CDR3 is 16 amino acids. This CDR3 reads CASSIELPGSVFGYTF. In DNA, the CDR3 is TGTGCCAGTAGTATTGAACTCCCGGGGTCCGTGTTTGGCTACACCTTC.

The chain recombines TRBV9 with TRBJ2-3, with 8 bases aligning to TRBD2. Germline V CDR1 and CDR2: SGDLS, YYNGEE. J was trimmed by 2 bases and V by 3 bases; bases with no gene match: 8. The CDR3 contains 16 residues. This chain's CDR3 is CASSGSSGVLTDTQYF. The CDR3 DNA reads TGTGCCAGCAGCGGAAGTAGCGGGGTCCTCACAGATACGCAGTATTTT.

Here the CDR3 DNA reads TGTGCCAGCAGCTCCTATGAAGCGGGAGCCGGGGAGCTGTTTTTT. It is translated as CASSSYEAGAGELFF. The chain combines TRBV5-6 with TRBJ2-2, with 8 nucleotides matching TRBD2. The trim removed 3 bases at V and 6 bases at J, leaving 7 bases unmatched. This CDR3 has 15 residues. In germline, CDR1 is SGHDT, CDR2 YYEEEE.

This sequence joins TRBV4-1 and TRBJ1-6; D call uncertain. Trimming took off 2 bases at V and 9 bases at J, with 17 bases between the two ends. This CDR3 has 16 amino acids. The germline gives CDR1 MGHRA, CDR2 YSYEKL. The CDR3 DNA sequence: TGCGCCAGCAGCCAACCTGGGCGGACTCCTGGTTCACCCCTCCACTTT. Protein product: CASSQPGRTPGSPLHF.

This clone occurred many times. For the CDR3, the DNA is TGTGCCAGTAGTCCCCGGACAGGGGACACTTGGTATGGCTACACCTTC. Translating gives CASSPRTGDTWYGYTF. The rearrangement links TRBV19 to TRBJ1-2; TRBD1 matches at 9 bases. The trim removed 5 bases at V and 5 bases at J, leaving 12 bases unmatched. This CDR3 contains 16 residues. Germline V gene lookup returns CDR1 LNHDA and CDR2 SQIVND (reference sequence).

The chain uses TRBV9 and TRBJ2-5; 9 nucleotides match TRBD2. CDR3 size: 15 residues. Germline V lookup: CDR1 SGDLS, CDR2 YYNGEE. Losses at the gene ends were 4 bases for V and 3 bases for J; bases not matched to a gene: 7. This chain's CDR3 is CASSRFSGGKETQYF. CDR3 nucleotide sequence: TGTGCCAGCAGCCGATTTAGCGGGGGAAAAGAGACCCAGTACTTC.

Only a few counts were recorded for this clone. V is TRBV6-5 and J is TRBJ1-4, with 7 bases that match TRBD1. The CDR3 has 14 residues. With V trimmed by 8 bases and J by 3 bases, 6 bases remained unmatched. CDR1 is MNHEY and CDR2 is SVGAGI in the germline V gene. CDR3 region: CASHPGQPNEKLFF. The CDR3 nucleotides are TGTGCCAGCCATCCGGGACAGCCTAATGAAAAACTGTTTTTT.

The chain employs TRBV7-2 and TRBJ1-2, with 8 bases matching TRBD1. The CDR3 loop spans 14 amino acids. V shed 7 bases, J shed 4 bases, and the junction held 8 bases outside the gene matches. CDR1 SGHTA and CDR2 FQGNSA come from the germline V gene. CDR3: CASTQTGGSYGYTF. CDR3 sequence (DNA): TGTGCCAGCACCCAAACAGGGGGTAGCTATGGCTACACCTTC.

This clone was detected ten times or more. This CDR3 reads CASSYHKDRVTYGYTF. The CDR3 nucleotides read TGTGCCAGCAGTTACCATAAGGACAGGGTAACCTATGGCTACACCTTC. The chain is built from TRBV6-5 and TRBJ1-2; 8 nucleotides match TRBD1. Germline V lookup: CDR1 MNHEY, CDR2 SVGAGI. The length of the CDR3 is 16 residues. Trimming cost V 2 bases and J 4 bases; bases outside gene matches: 9.

This chain links TRBV6-1 with TRBJ1-5, with 7 positions matching TRBD1. The CDR3 contains 14 residues. Trimming at V came to 8 bases and at J to 5 bases, leaving 9 bases not matched to a gene. Germline V gene lookup returns CDR1 MNHNS and CDR2 SASEGT. The CDR3 sequence: CASYTGTAHQPQHF. For the CDR3, the DNA is TGTGCCAGCTACACCGGGACAGCTCATCAGCCCCAGCATTTT.